One TCR beta chain is described in this entry. Its antigen is not identified. CDR3 length equals 12 residues. V was cut by 5 bases and J by 9 bases, with 14 bases left in between. Germline CDR1 and CDR2: SEHNR and FQNEAQ (reference sequence). The data were obtained in a study of T cells in Graves' hyperthyroidism and ophthalmopathy. Study-level information: Upon initial diagnosis and before any treatment, peripheral blood was collected.

Authors of the study amplified TCR beta CDR3 regions from RNA transcripts. Initially, a first-round RT-PCR of the TCR CDR3 employed the HTBI primer set. From the multiplex PCR reads, TCRdb called clonotypes with MiXCR, one entry per CDR3 protein. This table has approximately 640,000 distinct CDR3 sequences, 15% to 20% appearing once. Broader study findings: The model anticipated ophthalmopathy a median about 7.1 months pre-onset.

This TCR derives from a man aged 50-59 years with Graves' hyperthyroidism. This chain joins TRBV7-9 and TRBJ2-7; D may be TRBD2 (5 bases). Sequenced: blood. Here the CDR3 reads CASSPSVGGQYF. CDR3 sequence (DNA): TGTGCCAGCAGCCCGAGTGTTGGAGGGCAGTACTTC. The full variable domain, completed using reference TRBV7-9 and TRBJ2-7, is DTGVSQNPRHKITKRGQNVTFRCDPISEHNRLYWYRQTLGQGPEFLTYFQNEAQLEKSRLLSDRFSAERPKGSFSTLEIQRTEQGDSAMYLCASSPSVGGQYFGPGTRLTVT.